The 14 T cell receptor beta chains reported below all come from one sample, sequenced in a study of blood T cell repertoires in COVID-19. The protocol was immunoSEQ multiplex PCR, while the TCRdb copy is restricted to in-frame clones and leaves out a portion. The sample lists under 300,000 clones, about 80% occurring once. Sequencing used peripheral blood. The receptors were gathered from a woman aged 80 or over with acute or convalescent COVID-19.

The table lists this clone with a few counts. V usage is TRBV5-1 and J usage is TRBJ1-4, with D unresolved. Deletions cut 0 bases from V and 7 bases from J, with 13 bases between. The CDR3 consists of 15 residues. CDR1 is SGHRS, CDR2 YFSETQ, per germline. The CDR3 reads CASSLAAGSGEKLFF. The DNA of the CDR3 is TGCGCCAGCAGCTTGGCCGCGGGGTCCGGTGAAAAACTGTTTTTT. Variable domain in full (rest from reference TRBV5-1 and TRBJ1-4): KAGVTQTPRYLIKTRGQQVTLSCSPISGHRSVSWYQQTPGQGLQFLFEYFSETQRNKGNFPGRFSGRQFSNSRSEMNVSTLELGDSALYLCASSLAAGSGEKLFFGSGTQLSVL.

This clone has only a few counts. The V and J genes are TRBV10-3 and TRBJ2-2, with TRBD1 as a possible D gene (6 bases). V lost 10 bases and J lost 4, with 10 bases in between. In germline, CDR1 is ENHRY, CDR2 SYGVKD. This CDR3 is 12 amino acids long. The DNA of the CDR3 is TGTGCCACGAAGGGGGTCACCGGGGAGCTGTTTTTT. Its protein is CATKGVTGELFF.

This clone was counted many times. This chain's CDR3 is CASSIGDRGSYSPLHF. The CDR3 DNA sequence: TGTGCCAGTAGTATCGGGGACAGGGGATCGTATTCACCCCTCCACTTT. This chain links TRBV19 with TRBJ1-6; 10 bases fit TRBD1. The V and J ends lost 3 bases and 8 bases, in that order; junction bases with no gene match: 7. Per the germline V gene, CDR1 is LNHDA and CDR2 is SQIVND (reference sequence). This CDR3 contains 16 residues.

The J gene is TRBJ2-5, the V gene TRBV2; 11 bases align to TRBD1. V was clipped by 6 bases and J by 5 bases; unmatched bases: 5. Germline CDR1 is SNHLY and CDR2 is FYNNEI. This CDR3 is 14 amino acids long. The CDR3 protein is CASSGQGARETQYF. The CDR3 coding sequence is TGTGCCAGCAGCGGACAGGGGGCGAGGGAGACCCAGTACTTC.

This clone was seen only a few times. This chain uses TRBV7-2 with TRBJ1-3; no clear D gene. Looked up from germline, CDR1 is SGHTA and CDR2 is FQGNSA. V was cut by 1 base and J by 4 bases, with 8 bases left in between. CDR3 length: 14 amino acids. Written as DNA, the CDR3 is TGTGCCAGCAGCTTAGAGCGACTGGGAAACACCATATATTTT. It codes for CASSLERLGNTIYF.

The V gene is TRBV18, the J gene TRBJ2-4; 12 bases agree with TRBD1. Germline CDR1 KGHSH, CDR2 LQKENI. V gave up 6 bases and J gave up 1 base; unmatched junction bases: 13. The CDR3 runs to 19 residues. The CDR3 spells CASSQTGTGGAGAKNIQYF. CDR3 DNA: TGTGCCAGCTCCCAGACCGGGACAGGGGGCGCCGGGGCCAAAAACATTCAGTACTTC.

This chain connects TRBV7-9 to TRBJ1-4; 11 bases line up with TRBD1. Germline values: CDR1 SEHNR, CDR2 FQNEAQ (reference sequence). The CDR3 totals 14 residues. The V segment lost 5 bases and the J segment 8 bases; nucleotides outside the gene matches: 4. The CDR3 region has the DNA TGTGCCAGCAGCCCGGGACAGGGGGTCGAAAAACTGTTTTTT. It translates to CASSPGQGVEKLFF. The full variable domain, rest sourced from reference TRBV7-9 and TRBJ1-4, is DTGVSQNPRHKITKRGQNVTFRCDPISEHNRLYWYRQTLGQGPEFLTYFQNEAQLEKSRLLSDRFSAERPKGSFSTLEIQRTEQGDSAMYLCASSPGQGVEKLFFGSGTQLSVL.

This chain connects TRBV5-5 to TRBJ1-3; D not resolved. Germline assignment: CDR1 SGHKS and CDR2 YYEKEE (reference sequence). The CDR3 spans 14 residues. Trimming removed 4 bases from V and 2 bases from J, with 10 bases in between. The CDR3 sequence: CASSTGETGNTIYF. CDR3 DNA sequence: TGTGCCAGCAGCACTGGGGAGACTGGAAACACCATATATTTT.

CDR3 protein: CASSELEGVNSPLHF. The CDR3 DNA is TGTGCCAGCAGTGAATTGGAAGGGGTAAATTCACCCCTCCACTTT. This chain uses TRBV6-1 with TRBJ1-6, with D perhaps TRBD1 (5 bases). The CDR3 is 15 residues long. The ends were cut back, 2 bases at V and 7 bases at J, with 12 bases in the middle. Germline V CDR1 and CDR2: MNHNS, SASEGT.

The chain combines TRBV5-1 with TRBJ2-4; weak D call: TRBD1 (5 bases). Germline lookup yields CDR1 SGHRS and CDR2 YFSETQ. The ends were cut back, 0 bases at V and 0 bases at J, with 10 bases in the middle. The CDR3 spans 16 residues. In DNA form, the CDR3 reads TGCGCCAGCAGCTTGGGACAGACGTTAGCCAAAAACATTCAGTACTTC. Residues: CASSLGQTLAKNIQYF.

This clone was counted between two and nine times. This chain connects TRBV25-1 to TRBJ2-1, with D tentatively TRBD2 (8 bases). V dropped 6 bases and J dropped 5 bases, with 20 bases sitting between them. Germline CDR1 is MGHDK and CDR2 is SYGVNS. This CDR3 spans 16 amino acids. DNA for the CDR3: TGTGCCAGCAGCACCGGGACTAGGGGGCCGGACAATGAGCAGTTCTTC. It yields the protein CASSTGTRGPDNEQFF. Supplemented by reference TRBV25-1 and TRBJ2-1, the full variable domain reads EADIYQTPRYLVIGTGKKITLECSQTMGHDKMYWYQQDPGMELHLIHYSYGVNSTEKGDLSSESTVSRIRTEHFPLTLESARPSHTSQYLCASSTGTRGPDNEQFFGPGTRLTVL.

The chain links TRBV3-1 (or the pseudogene TRBV3-2) to TRBJ1-2; tentatively, D is TRBD1 (5 bases). The CDR3 length is 12 residues. The germline V gene encodes CDR1 LGHDT and CDR2 YNNKEL (reference sequence). V lost 1 base and J 8 bases, leaving 8 bases between the germline ends. The CDR3, as DNA: TGTGCCAGCAGCCAAGTTAACAGGGGCTACACCTTC. Protein product: CASSQVNRGYTF.

V gene TRBV5-1 combines with J gene TRBJ1-1; D possibly corresponds to TRBD1 (6 bases). V lost 4 bases, J lost 11 bases, and 18 bases lay in between. Germline loops: CDR1 SGHRS, CDR2 YFSETQ. The CDR3 has 13 residues. The CDR3 loop reads CASSTRLQGEAFF. The DNA for the CDR3 is TGCGCCAGCAGCACGAGATTACAGGGTGAGGCTTTCTTT.

The chain has TRBV27 and TRBJ1-2, with 7 bases that match TRBD1. CDR3 size: 14 residues. V lost 3 bases and J lost 8; bases outside the gene matches: 9. Germline V gives CDR1 MNHEY, CDR2 SMNVEV (reference sequence). CDR3 in amino acids: CASSFGTDGYGYTF. DNA of the CDR3: TGTGCCAGCAGTTTTGGGACAGACGGTTACGGCTACACCTTC.